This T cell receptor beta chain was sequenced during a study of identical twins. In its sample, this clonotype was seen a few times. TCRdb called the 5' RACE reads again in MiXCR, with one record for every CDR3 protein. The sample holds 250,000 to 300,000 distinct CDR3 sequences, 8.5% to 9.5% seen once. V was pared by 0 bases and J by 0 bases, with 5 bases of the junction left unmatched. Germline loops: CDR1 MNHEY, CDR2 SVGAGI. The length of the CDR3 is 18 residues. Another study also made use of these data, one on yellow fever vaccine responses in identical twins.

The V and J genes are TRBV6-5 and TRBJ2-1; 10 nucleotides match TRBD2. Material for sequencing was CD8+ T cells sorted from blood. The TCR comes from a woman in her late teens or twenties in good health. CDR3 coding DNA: TGTGCCAGCAGTTACTCGACCAGCGGGGGGGCCTCCTACAATGAGCAGTTCTTC. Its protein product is CASSYSTSGGASYNEQFF.